The source of this TCR beta chain is a study of patients and donors after allogeneic stem cell transplantation. TCRdb reanalysed the RT-PCR reads using MiXCR and keeps one entry per CDR3 protein. The data show about 200,000 distinct CDR3 sequences, around two fifths seen once. The ends were cut back, 4 bases at V and 3 bases at J, with 19 bases in the middle. The CDR3 sequence is 16 residues long. Germline CDR1 SGHRS, CDR2 YFSETQ. The sequence was collected from a human donor who was either an allogeneic HSCT recipient or a stem cell or donor lymphocyte infusion donor (not recorded which). It is not recorded whose cells these are; they may come from a transplant donor. The gene calls are TRBV5-1 and TRBJ2-5, with D uncertain. The specimen sequenced was blood, either unsorted or a sorted T cell fraction (not recorded which). The CDR3: CASSRALETVEETQYF. In nucleotides, the CDR3 is TGCGCCAGCAGCCGGGCGCTGGAGACCGTAGAAGAGACCCAGTACTTC.